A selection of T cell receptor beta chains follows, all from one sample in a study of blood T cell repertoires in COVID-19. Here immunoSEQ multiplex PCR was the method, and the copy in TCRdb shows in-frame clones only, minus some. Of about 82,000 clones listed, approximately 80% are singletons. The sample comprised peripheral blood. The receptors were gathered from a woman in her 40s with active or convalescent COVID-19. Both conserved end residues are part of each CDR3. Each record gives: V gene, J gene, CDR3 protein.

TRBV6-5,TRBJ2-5,CASRQGMSETQYF
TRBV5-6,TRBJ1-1,CASSHIGVAEAFF
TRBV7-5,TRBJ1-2,CVRSLGGYGYTF
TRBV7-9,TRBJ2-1,CASSFSGPYNEQFF
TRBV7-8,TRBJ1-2,CASSLAPENYGYTF
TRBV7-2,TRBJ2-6,CASSLAGAGANVLTF
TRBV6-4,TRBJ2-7,CASSDITSGISYEQYF
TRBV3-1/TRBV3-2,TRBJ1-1,CASSRGLKNTEAFF
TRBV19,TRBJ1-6,CASSIRISFTESYNSPLHF
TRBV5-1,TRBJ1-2,CASSLSGGDGYTF
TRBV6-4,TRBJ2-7,CASAPRLAGPYEQYF
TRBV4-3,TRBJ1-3,CASSQQGATGNTIYF
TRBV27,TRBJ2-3,CASSLRDTLTDTQYF
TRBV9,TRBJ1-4,CASRRPGRTNEKLFF
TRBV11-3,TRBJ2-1,CASSGTGVRNEQFF
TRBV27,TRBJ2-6,CASSLGGAGANVLTF
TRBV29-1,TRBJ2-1,CSVARTGDNEQFF
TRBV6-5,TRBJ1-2,CASSSSAGAVFGYTF
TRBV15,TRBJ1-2,CATSPGQGAWLYGYTF
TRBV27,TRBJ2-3,CASSPSSGSMVMTDTQYF
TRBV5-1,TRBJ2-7,CASSLETSGSYQQYF
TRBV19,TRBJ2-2,CASSREGQTHTGELFF
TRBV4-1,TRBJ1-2,CASSPETGVGYGYTF
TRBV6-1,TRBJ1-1,CASSEGRVTEAFF
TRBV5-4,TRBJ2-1,CASSGGANEQFF
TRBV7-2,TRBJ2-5,CASSSTSGRARGETQYF
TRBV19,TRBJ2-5,CASSRLLQETQYF
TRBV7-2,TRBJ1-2,CASSLGSVSYGYTF
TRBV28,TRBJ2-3,CASSFMGLPTTDTQYF
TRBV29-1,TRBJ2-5,CSMGQTTGETQYF
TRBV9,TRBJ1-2,CASSTRGNLVGYTF
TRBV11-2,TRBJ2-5,CASNPLSGPQETQYF
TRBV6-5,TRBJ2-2,CASSPQVSGELFF
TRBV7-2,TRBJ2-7,CASSPRGGPYEQYF
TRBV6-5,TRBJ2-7,CASRAGTGLYEQYF
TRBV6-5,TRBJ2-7,CASRGTGAFSYEQYF
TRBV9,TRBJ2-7,CASSVGGNTRTYEQYF
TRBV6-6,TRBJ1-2,CASSPGQGRYGYTF
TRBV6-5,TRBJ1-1,CASRYTGAWNTEAFF
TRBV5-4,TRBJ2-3,CASSFGGLAGTDTQYF
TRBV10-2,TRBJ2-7,CASSPPGQGVF
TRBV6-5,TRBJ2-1,CASTTTGGYIREQFF
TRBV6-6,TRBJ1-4,CASSRRSMEKLFF
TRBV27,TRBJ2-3,CASRSSTDTQYF
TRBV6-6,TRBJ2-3,CASSRVPGLAEITDTQYF
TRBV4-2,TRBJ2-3,CASSQVGGGPTDTQYF
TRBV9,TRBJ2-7,CASSVGPSGPGEQYF
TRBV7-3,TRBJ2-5,CASSLSPSGRVETQYF
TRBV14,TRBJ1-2,CASSQSGIHGYTF
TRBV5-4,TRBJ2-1,CASSWENEQFF